This T cell receptor (beta chain) was captured by sequencing in a study of T cell responses to AZD1222 COVID-19 vaccine. Study outcomes and limitations: There were mostly white British donors and more females than males, and clonal diversity was possibly underestimated.

TCRdb keeps only in-frame clones here, not all; method: immunoSEQ multiplex PCR. Among 100,000 to 150,000 clones, approximately 92% were seen once, and the ten largest hold 0.85% to 1.3%. The junction had 7 bases not matched to a gene; V was cut back by 6 bases and J by 6 bases. CDR1 is MNHNY and CDR2 is SVGAGI in the germline V gene (reference sequence). The length of the CDR3 is 13 residues. Second-dose schedules of about 4 or about 12 weeks were combined. To note about this clone: Its antigen is unidentified.

The chain joins TRBV6-6 to TRBJ1-2; TRBD1 aligns across 7 bases. Sequenced here: peripheral blood, sampled 28 days after the second AZD1222 dose. The origin of this receptor is an adult who received the AZD1222 COVID-19 vaccine. The CDR3 DNA reads TGTGCCAGCAGCTCCCAGGGGGTGAATGGCTACACCTTC. As protein: CASSSQGVNGYTF.